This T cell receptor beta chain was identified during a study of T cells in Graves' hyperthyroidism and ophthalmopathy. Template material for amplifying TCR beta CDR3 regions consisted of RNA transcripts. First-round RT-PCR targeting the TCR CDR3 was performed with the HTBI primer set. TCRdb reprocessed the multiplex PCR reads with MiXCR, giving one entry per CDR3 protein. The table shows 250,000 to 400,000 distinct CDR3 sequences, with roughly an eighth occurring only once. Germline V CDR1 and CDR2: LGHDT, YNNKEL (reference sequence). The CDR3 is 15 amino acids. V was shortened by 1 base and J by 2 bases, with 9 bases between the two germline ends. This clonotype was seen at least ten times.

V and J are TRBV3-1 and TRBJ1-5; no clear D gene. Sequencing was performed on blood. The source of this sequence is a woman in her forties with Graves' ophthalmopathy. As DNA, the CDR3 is TGTGCCAGCAGCCAAGGTTTAATGGGCAATCAGCCCCAGCATTTT. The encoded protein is CASSQGLMGNQPQHF.